This entry concerns a single T cell receptor (beta chain). Its matching antigen is unknown. The length of the CDR3 is 15 residues. V lost 2 bases and J 0 bases, leaving 7 bases between the germline ends. CDR1 and CDR2 (germline): SGHVS, FNYEAQ. 13 Jbeta primers and 60 Vbeta primers were used for the PCR. The method was immunoSEQ multiplex PCR; TCRdb's version includes in-frame clones alone and lacks a portion of them. Among about 240,000 clones, just under 80% were seen once, and the ten largest hold roughly 0.45%. This sample is part of a study of cytomegalovirus exposure and HLA in healthy donors. Study-wide results and caveats: A prior analysis recorded that most TCR beta V segments were productive about 87% or about 30% of the time.

Material: PBMCs. The chain uses TRBV7-6 and TRBJ1-4; D remains ambiguous. This receptor was obtained from a boy between 5 and 17 years old in good health and CMV-seronegative. The CDR3 protein is CASSLPGATNEKLFF. DNA for the CDR3: TGTGCCAGCAGCTTACCCGGGGCAACTAATGAAAAACTGTTTTTT.